The next 30 T cell receptor beta chains were all read from a single sample in a study of T cells in Graves' hyperthyroidism and ophthalmopathy. Amplified TCR beta CDR3 regions came from RNA transcripts. An initial round of RT-PCR targeting the TCR CDR3 relied on the HTBI primer set. TCRdb fed the multiplex PCR reads into MiXCR, producing one record per CDR3 protein. The sample consists of 400,000 to 500,000 distinct CDR3 sequences, approximately 15% of them appearing once. Sequenced input: blood. Source of these receptors: a woman aged 18 to 35 with Graves' hyperthyroidism.

Note on this clonotype: One base away lies a much larger clone, so this may be a sequencing read error. The chain recombines TRBV6-4 with TRBJ1-1; 10 bases are shared with TRBD1. Unmatched junction bases numbered 4, after V lost 5 bases and J lost 4 bases. Germline V CDR1 and CDR2: MRHNA, SNTAGT. The CDR3 is 14 residues long. CDR3 in amino acids: CASSPGTGVTEAFF. CDR3 DNA sequence: TGTGCCAGCAGTCCCGGGACAGGGGTCACTGAAGCTTTCTTT.

This clonotype was counted at least ten times. The chain joins TRBV9 to TRBJ2-1, with 14 bases fitting TRBD2. V lost 0 bases to trimming and J lost 6 bases; unmatched junction nucleotides: 2. CDR1 and CDR2 (germline): SGDLS, YYNGEE. The CDR3 sequence is 16 residues long. CDR3 sequence: CASSVGGTSGSNEQFF. The CDR3 coding sequence is TGTGCCAGCAGCGTAGGTGGGACTAGCGGGAGCAATGAGCAGTTCTTC.

This clonotype came up many times. The CDR3 loop is CASSSPGLRQFF. The DNA for the CDR3 is TGTGCCAGCAGTTCCCCGGGACTAAGGCAGTTCTTC. This chain links TRBV12-3 or TRBV12-4 with TRBJ2-1, with 7 bases lining up with TRBD2. The junction had 6 bases not matched to a gene; V was cut back by 4 bases and J by 12 bases. The CDR3 consists of 12 residues.

This clonotype was picked up many times. The chain employs TRBV30 and TRBJ1-1, with 7 bases matching TRBD1. V lost 6 bases to trimming and J lost 3 bases; unmatched junction nucleotides: 7. The CDR3 length is 13 residues. The V gene's germline CDR1 is GTSNPN and CDR2 SVGIG (reference sequence). DNA for the CDR3: TGTGCCTGCACGACAGGGAGGGACACTGAAGCTTTCTTT. Translating it yields CACTTGRDTEAFF.

In the case of this clonotype: With a much larger clone just one base away, this may be a read error. The missing conserved phenylalanine or tryptophan at the end of this CDR3 makes a read error likely. The chain is built from TRBV12-3 or TRBV12-4 and TRBJ2-5; TRBD2 aligns across 8 bases. The CDR3 covers 18 residues. The J segment lost 4 bases and the V segment lost 5 bases, leaving 18 bases of the junction unmatched. The chain's CDR3 is CASSPKRLAGRQGETQYL. The CDR3 bases are TGTGCCAGCAGTCCGAAAAGGCTAGCGGGCCGTCAGGGAGAGACCCAGTACCTC.

This clonotype was seen ten or more times. The V gene is TRBV19, the J gene TRBJ1-2, with TRBD1 as a possible D gene (5 bases). The germline V gene has CDR1 LNHDA and CDR2 SQIVND (reference sequence). CDR3 size: 14 residues. The V end was cut by 3 bases, the J end by 6 bases, with 14 bases between. CDR3 DNA sequence: TGTGCCAGTAGTATCAGGCCAGGGAGGGATGGCTACACCTTC. It is translated as CASSIRPGRDGYTF.

V and J are TRBV5-1 and TRBJ2-1, with D maybe TRBD2 (6 bases). V lost 4 bases and J 6 bases, leaving 14 bases between the germline ends. Germline-derived CDR1 and CDR2 are SGHRS and YFSETQ. The CDR3 is 14 amino acids. CDR3 loop: CASSPPGGVNEQFF. CDR3 coding DNA: TGCGCCAGCAGCCCCCCTGGCGGGGTCAATGAGCAGTTCTTC.

This clonotype showed up many times. The CDR3 reads CASSQDPVYEQYF. DNA of the CDR3: TGTGCCAGCAGCCAAGATCCCGTTTACGAGCAGTACTTC. The chain recombines TRBV14 with TRBJ2-7; D remains unclear. In germline, CDR1 is SGHDN, CDR2 FVKESK. V lost 0 bases, J lost 4 bases, and 7 bases lay in between. The CDR3 extends over 13 amino acids.

This chain uses TRBV12-3 or TRBV12-4 with TRBJ1-2; 8 positions match TRBD1. J gave up 5 bases and V 6 bases, and 17 bases lay outside the gene matches. CDR3 length: 17 amino acids. CDR3 coding DNA: TGTGCCAGCAGCCTTGGACAGGGAGACGTAAATCGATATGGCTACACCTTC. Encoded protein: CASSLGQGDVNRYGYTF.

This clonotype was recorded many times. This chain links TRBV11-2 with TRBJ2-5; TRBD1 agrees at 7 bases. The ends lost 5 bases at V and 2 bases at J; junction bases unmatched: 5. The CDR3 has 14 amino acids. From germline, CDR1 is SGHAT and CDR2 FQNNGV. For the CDR3, the DNA is TGTGCCAGCAGCCAGAGGACAGGACAAGAGACCCAGTACTTC. This translates into CASSQRTGQETQYF.

In this sample, this clonotype turned up many times. The CDR3 spells CASMYSDINTEAFF. CDR3 sequence (DNA): TGTGCCAGCATGTACTCGGACATAAACACTGAAGCTTTCTTT. The rearrangement joins TRBV6-1 to TRBJ1-1; possibly TRBD1 for D (5 bases). V lost 7 bases and J 2 bases, leaving 14 bases between the germline ends. The CDR3 contains 14 residues. Germline V lookup: CDR1 MNHNS, CDR2 SASEGT.

This clonotype occurred many times. The J gene is TRBJ2-3, the V gene TRBV29-1, with D tentatively TRBD1 (5 bases). The CDR3 runs 14 residues. Germline CDR1 SQVTM, CDR2 ANQGSEA. V lost 3 bases and J lost 1, with 11 bases in between. The CDR3 loop is CSVEPQGGTDTQYF. Here the CDR3 DNA reads TGCAGCGTTGAGCCCCAGGGTGGCACAGATACGCAGTATTTT.

This clonotype was seen more than once but under ten times. This chain joins TRBV19 and TRBJ1-2; possible D gene TRBD1, 5 bases. V lost 5 bases, J lost 4 bases, and 11 bases lay in between. The CDR3 spans 13 residues. The germline V gene encodes CDR1 LNHDA and CDR2 SQIVND (reference sequence). The CDR3 bases are TGTGCCAGTAGTCGGGGGACCTTCTATGGCTACACCTTC. This gives the protein CASSRGTFYGYTF.

The CDR3 nucleotides read TGTGCCAGTTCGGGAGGGCCAAGCACCGGGGAGCTGTTTTTT. Translation gives CASSGGPSTGELFF. The chain links TRBV19 to TRBJ2-2; TRBD2 aligns across 8 bases. The CDR3 contains 14 residues. Germline CDR1 LNHDA, CDR2 SQIVND (reference sequence). Trimming at V came to 8 bases and at J to 4 bases, leaving 6 bases not matched to a gene.

The table lists this clonotype with many counts. The junction does not match germline at one end; this may be a read error. The rearrangement joins TRBV11-1 to TRBJ2-7; D is undetermined. This CDR3 is built from 8 residues. CDR1 and CDR2 (germline): SGHAT, FQDESV (reference sequence). The CDR3 DNA follows: TGTGCCAGCAGCTGCCCCCACTTC. Translating gives CASSCPHF. The variable domain in full, with the rest retrieved from reference TRBV11-1 and TRBJ2-7, is EAEVAQSPRYKITEKSQAVAFWCDPISGHATLYWYRQILGQGPELLVQFQDESVVDDSQLPKDRFSAERLKGVDSTLKIQPAELGDSAMYLCASSCPHFGPGTRLTVT.

Only a few counts were recorded for this clonotype. The genes are TRBV9 and TRBJ2-1, with 10 bases matching TRBD1. Germline V lookup: CDR1 SGDLS, CDR2 YYNGEE. The V gene end was trimmed by 3 bases and the J gene end by 12 bases; junction bases not matched to a gene: 12. This CDR3 is built from 15 residues. Here the CDR3 DNA reads TGTGCCAGCAGCGCGTTCCCGGGACAGGGGCTGGGGCAGTTCTTC. Protein product: CASSAFPGQGLGQFF.

This clonotype was seen a handful of times. The CDR3 protein is CASRKGTGYSNQPQHF. Here the CDR3 DNA reads TGTGCCAGCAGGAAAGGGACGGGATATAGCAATCAGCCCCAGCATTTT. The chain recombines TRBV27 with TRBJ1-5; D is possibly TRBD1 (5 bases). V was pared by 6 bases and J by 0 bases, with 15 bases between. This CDR3 contains 16 residues. The germline CDR1 and CDR2 sequences are MNHEY and SMNVEV (reference sequence).

The table lists this clonotype with many counts. The V call is TRBV6-1, the J call TRBJ2-7, with D perhaps TRBD1 (6 bases). V lost 2 bases and J lost 4, with 15 bases in between. There are 15 residues in the CDR3. Germline assignment: CDR1 MNHNS and CDR2 SASEGT. The CDR3 loop is CASSENRPGEYEQYF. CDR3 bases: TGTGCCAGCAGTGAAAATCGGCCAGGGGAGTACGAGCAGTACTTC.

The chain joins TRBV11-2 to TRBJ1-3; D not certain. The CDR3 loop spans 14 amino acids. Trimming stripped 6 bases from V and 4 bases from J, with 13 bases between. Germline CDR1 is SGHAT and CDR2 is FQNNGV. CDR3 DNA: TGTGCCAGCAGGCCCTTCTCGTCCGGAAACACCATATATTTT. Translating it yields CASRPFSSGNTIYF.

This clonotype was recorded at least ten times. The genes are TRBV11-3 and TRBJ1-1, with TRBD1 as a possible D gene (5 bases). Germline CDR1 and CDR2: SGHNT and YENEEA. The CDR3 runs to 14 residues. V lost 5 bases to trimming and J lost 3 bases, with 13 bases between them. The CDR3 nucleotides are TGTGCCAGCAGCCTACAGGTAGAAGACACTGAAGCTTTCTTT. Its translation is CASSLQVEDTEAFF.

CDR3 nucleotide sequence: TGTGCCAGCAGCCCAGGGGACAAAGGAAATGAAAAACTGTTTTTT. This encodes CASSPGDKGNEKLFF. V is TRBV13 and J is TRBJ1-4; possible D gene TRBD1, 6 bases. The V end was cut by 5 bases, the J end by 5 bases, with 15 bases between. The length of the CDR3 is 15 residues. Germline values: CDR1 PRHDT, CDR2 FYEKMQ (reference sequence).

This clonotype was counted ten times or more. The rearrangement uses TRBV6-1 and TRBJ1-5, with D perhaps TRBD1 (5 bases). Germline V gene sequence: CDR1 MNHNS, CDR2 SASEGT. V lost 6 bases and J lost 0, with 21 bases in between. The CDR3 is made up of 18 amino acids. For the CDR3, the DNA is TGTGCCAGCAGGGTCCAGGGAATTCCCCTCGCTAGCAATCAGCCCCAGCATTTT. Protein product: CASRVQGIPLASNQPQHF.

This clonotype was picked up many times. This chain links TRBV9 with TRBJ2-5, with D unclear. The CDR3 has 15 amino acids. CDR1 SGDLS and CDR2 YYNGEE come from the germline V gene. V was pared by 3 bases and J by 5 bases, with 17 bases between. The CDR3 DNA sequence: TGTGCCAGCAGCGCGAGTAGTCGGGTGGGGGAGACCCAGTACTTC. Protein: CASSASSRVGETQYF. Full variable domain (rest looked up from reference TRBV9 and TRBJ2-5): DSGVTQTPKHLITATGQRVTLRCSPRSGDLSVYWYQQSLDQGLQFLIQYYNGEERAKGNILERFSAQQFPDLHSELNLSSLELGDSALYFCASSASSRVGETQYFGPGTRLLVL.

This clonotype was detected many times. V usage is TRBV5-1 and J usage is TRBJ2-3; D is uncertain. CDR3 size: 14 residues. Germline CDR1 SGHRS, CDR2 YFSETQ. Trimming took 7 bases from V and 1 from J, leaving 13 bases between them. CDR3 sequence: CASAYYSGTDTQYF. The CDR3 bases are TGCGCCAGCGCGTATTACTCTGGCACAGATACGCAGTATTTT. Complete variable domain (other parts from reference TRBV5-1 and TRBJ2-3): KAGVTQTPRYLIKTRGQQVTLSCSPISGHRSVSWYQQTPGQGLQFLFEYFSETQRNKGNFPGRFSGRQFSNSRSEMNVSTLELGDSALYLCASAYYSGTDTQYFGPGTRLTVL.

This clonotype was observed many times. The chain couples TRBV9 to TRBJ1-1, with 8 bases matching TRBD1. The V gene end was trimmed by 3 bases and the J gene end by 5 bases; junction bases not matched to a gene: 3. There are 13 residues in the CDR3. Germline V CDR1 and CDR2: SGDLS, YYNGEE. The CDR3 DNA sequence: TGTGCCAGCAGCGGGACAGGGAGGACTGAAGCTTTCTTT. Protein sequence: CASSGTGRTEAFF.

Of note for this clonotype: An end of the junction differs from the germline gene, which may be a read error. The genes are TRBV10-2 and TRBJ2-1; 7 nucleotides align to TRBD2. CDR1 is WSHSY and CDR2 is SAAADI in the germline V gene. The CDR3 loop spans 13 amino acids. The CDR3: CASVSSLASNMLF. The CDR3 nucleotides read TGCGCCAGCGTATCTTCACTAGCGTCGAACATGCTCTTC.

This clonotype has a count of ten or more. This chain uses TRBV12-3 or TRBV12-4 with TRBJ2-1; possible D gene TRBD2, 5 bases. The CDR3 contains 14 residues. With 5 bases removed from V and 8 bases from J, the gap between germline ends came to 16 bases. CDR3 DNA sequence: TGTGCCAGCAGTCCCTCCCCCGGGAAGTATGAGCAGTTCTTC. It specifies CASSPSPGKYEQFF.

V usage is TRBV7-9 and J usage is TRBJ2-1; D is uncertain. Germline assignment: CDR1 SEHNR and CDR2 FQNEAQ (reference sequence). V was pared by 1 base and J by 4 bases, with 8 bases between. The CDR3 runs 14 residues. CDR3 loop: CASSLELVYNEQFF. The CDR3 DNA is TGTGCCAGCAGCTTAGAATTGGTATACAATGAGCAGTTCTTC. Full variable domain (missing parts from reference TRBV7-9 and TRBJ2-1): DTGVSQNPRHKITKRGQNVTFRCDPISEHNRLYWYRQTLGQGPEFLTYFQNEAQLEKSRLLSDRFSAERPKGSFSTLEIQRTEQGDSAMYLCASSLELVYNEQFFGPGTRLTVL.

In this sample, this clonotype turned up many times. This CDR3 reads CASSPQIAGGAHEQFF. For the CDR3, the DNA is TGTGCCAGCAGTCCCCAGATAGCGGGAGGGGCTCATGAGCAGTTCTTC. The rearrangement uses TRBV28 and TRBJ2-1; TRBD2 matches 11 bases. V gave up 5 bases and J gave up 8 bases; unmatched junction bases: 11. The CDR3 spans 16 residues. Germline assignment: CDR1 MDHEN and CDR2 SYDVKM.

The chain employs TRBV3-1 and TRBJ2-4; tentatively, D is TRBD2 (6 bases). Germline V gene lookup returns CDR1 LGHDT and CDR2 YNNKEL (reference sequence). This CDR3 has 17 amino acids. Trimming pared 0 bases from V and 4 bases from J, leaving 16 bases between. DNA of the CDR3: TGTGCCAGCAGCCAAGAGGGGCCCCTAGCGACTAAAAACATTCAGTACTTC. It codes for CASSQEGPLATKNIQYF.